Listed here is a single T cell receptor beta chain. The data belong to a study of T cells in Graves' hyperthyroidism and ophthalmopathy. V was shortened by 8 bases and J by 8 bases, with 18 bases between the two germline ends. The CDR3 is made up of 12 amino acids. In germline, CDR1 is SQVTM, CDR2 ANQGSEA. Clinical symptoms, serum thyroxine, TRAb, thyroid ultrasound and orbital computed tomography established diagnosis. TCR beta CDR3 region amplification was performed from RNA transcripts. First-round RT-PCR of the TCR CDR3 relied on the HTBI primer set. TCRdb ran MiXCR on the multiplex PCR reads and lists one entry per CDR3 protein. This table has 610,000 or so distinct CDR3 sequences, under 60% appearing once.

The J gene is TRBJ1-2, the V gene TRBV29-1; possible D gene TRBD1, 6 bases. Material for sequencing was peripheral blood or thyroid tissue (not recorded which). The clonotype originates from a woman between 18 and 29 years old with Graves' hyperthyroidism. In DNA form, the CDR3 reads TGCAGCAGTTTTGAGAGGGGGGAGGGCTACACCTTC. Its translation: CSSFERGEGYTF. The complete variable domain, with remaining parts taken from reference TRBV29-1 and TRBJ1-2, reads SAVISQKPSRDICQRGTSLTIQCQVDSQVTMMFWYRQQPGQSLTLIATANQGSEATYESGFVIDKFPISRPNLTFSTLTVSNMSPEDSSIYLCSSFERGEGYTFGSGTRLTVV.